The 13 T cell receptor beta chains below all came from one sample that was sequenced in a study of shared clonotypes between healthy human individuals. CD8 cells classed as naive were CD45RO-negative and positively selected for CCR7, excluding terminally differentiated effector memory CD45RA+ cells. Clones were read by immunoSEQ multiplex PCR, and TCRdb kept only the in-frame ones, dropping some. The sample carries millions of clones, about 95% recorded once. Sequenced sample: naive CD8+ T cells sorted from blood. These receptors came from a man aged 18 to 35 in good health.

The chain joins TRBV6-1 to TRBJ2-3; TRBD2 is a possible D gene (6 bases). V was shortened by 3 bases and J by 5 bases, with 9 bases between the two germline ends. Germline V lookup: CDR1 MNHNS, CDR2 SASEGT. This CDR3 spans 13 amino acids. CDR3 DNA: TGTGCCAGCAGTGATATTAGCGGAGATACGCAGTATTTT. Translated: CASSDISGDTQYF.

The chain links TRBV29-1 to TRBJ2-2; 12 nucleotides line up with TRBD2. Germline V gives CDR1 SQVTM, CDR2 ANQGSEA. Unmatched junction bases numbered 6, after V lost 0 bases and J lost 4 bases. This CDR3 is built from 17 residues. CDR3 sequence (DNA): TGCAGCGTTGAAGAAAGACTAGCGGGAGTCTTCACCGGGGAGCTGTTTTTT. Translating gives CSVEERLAGVFTGELFF.

The chain combines TRBV4-1 with TRBJ1-5; 9 positions agree with TRBD1. In germline, CDR1 is MGHRA, CDR2 YSYEKL. This CDR3 comprises 15 residues. V lost 4 bases to trimming and J lost 5 bases; unmatched junction nucleotides: 6. CDR3 nucleotides: TGCGCCAGCAGCCCCGAGGGACAGGGCTATCAGCCCCAGCATTTT. This codes for CASSPEGQGYQPQHF.

The rearrangement uses TRBV27 and TRBJ2-7, with D perhaps assigned TRBD1 or TRBD2 (5 bases each). V gave up 5 bases and J gave up 2 bases, with 13 bases separating them. The CDR3 spans 14 residues. Germline lookup yields CDR1 MNHEY and CDR2 SMNVEV (reference sequence). The chain's CDR3 is CASSVGDGTYEQYF. The CDR3 DNA follows: TGTGCCAGCAGTGTAGGGGACGGTACCTACGAGCAGTACTTC.

J is TRBJ2-7 and V is TRBV5-4; D unclear. The V and J ends lost 1 base and 2 bases respectively, with 10 bases between them. Germline CDR1 and CDR2: SGHNT and YYREEE (reference sequence). The CDR3 spans 14 residues. The CDR3 DNA follows: TGTGCCAGCAGCTTGTGGGGATCCACCTACGAGCAGTACTTC. This sequence encodes CASSLWGSTYEQYF.

CDR3 sequence reads: CSASWGYEQYF. In DNA form, the CDR3 reads TGCAGTGCTAGCTGGGGCTACGAGCAGTACTTC. The chain carries TRBV20-1 and TRBJ2-7, with D hard to call. Germline V gives CDR1 DFQATT, CDR2 SNEGSKA (reference sequence). V gave up 3 bases and J gave up 3 bases, with 6 bases separating them. This CDR3 is 11 amino acids long.

The chain uses TRBV5-1 and TRBJ2-7; TRBD2 agrees at 8 bases. Germline V lookup: CDR1 SGHRS, CDR2 YFSETQ. The CDR3 runs to 14 residues. With V trimmed by 3 bases and J by 1 base, 3 bases remained unmatched. CDR3 residues: CASSSGTSSYEQYF. As DNA, the CDR3 is TGCGCCAGCAGCTCCGGGACTAGTTCCTACGAGCAGTACTTC.

The chain links TRBV28 to TRBJ1-1, with 8 bases lining up with TRBD1. The ends lost 4 bases at V and 4 bases at J; junction bases unmatched: 2. The germline CDR1 and CDR2 sequences are MDHEN and SYDVKM. CDR3 size: 13 residues. DNA of the CDR3: TGTGCCAGCAGTTGGACAGGGTCCACTGAAGCTTTCTTT. It codes for CASSWTGSTEAFF.

V is TRBV6-6 and J is TRBJ2-2; D is undetermined. Trimming took off 2 bases at V and 4 bases at J, with 2 bases between the two ends. Germline V gene sequence: CDR1 MNHNY, CDR2 SVGAGI (reference sequence). The CDR3 covers 12 residues. CDR3: CASSYITGELFF. The CDR3 DNA reads TGTGCCAGCAGTTACATCACCGGGGAGCTGTTTTTT.

About this clone: The sample carries other DNA sequences with the same CDR3. The chain is built from TRBV4-3 and TRBJ2-1; no reliable D call. The CDR3 totals 13 residues. The V end was cut by 1 base, the J end by 4 bases, with 5 bases between. Germline CDR1 reads LGHNA; CDR2 reads YSLEER. The chain's CDR3 is CASSQVTYNEQFF. The CDR3 DNA sequence: TGCGCCAGCAGCCAAGTGACTTACAATGAGCAGTTCTTC.

The V gene is TRBV2, the J gene TRBJ2-1; D could derive from TRBD1 or TRBD2 (6 bases each). The V gene's germline CDR1 is SNHLY and CDR2 FYNNEI. V dropped 6 bases and J dropped 3 bases, with 9 bases sitting between them. The CDR3 extends over 13 amino acids. The CDR3 region is CASRGGGYNEQFF. In DNA form, the CDR3 reads TGTGCCAGCAGAGGAGGGGGCTACAATGAGCAGTTCTTC.

Points on this clone: Other DNA sequences in this specimen translate into the identical CDR3. V gene TRBV27 combines with J gene TRBJ2-1; D uncertain. The V gene's germline CDR1 is MNHEY and CDR2 SMNVEV (reference sequence). The length of the CDR3 is 12 residues. The V gene lost 2 bases and the J gene lost 7 bases, with 6 bases spanning the gap. Here the CDR3 reads CASSLVGNEQFF. CDR3 coding DNA: TGTGCCAGCAGTTTAGTGGGAAATGAGCAGTTCTTC.

The gene calls are TRBV5-7 and TRBJ1-3, with D unclear. TRBV5-7 is identified as an open reading frame with a role that is uncertain. The CDR3 covers 16 residues. V was trimmed by 3 bases and J by 0 bases, leaving 13 bases between them. CDR3 amino acids: CASSSPRRDSGNTIYF. The CDR3 region has the DNA TGTGCCAGCAGCTCTCCGAGGCGGGACTCTGGAAACACCATATATTTT.